The 10 T cell receptor beta chains given below trace back to one sample, sequenced in a study of blood T cell repertoires in COVID-19. Using immunoSEQ multiplex PCR, the repertoire was profiled, and TCRdb retains in-frame clones only, with some absent. The sample holds approximately 28,000 clones; roughly 80% are singletons and the top ten take roughly 15%. The sequenced sample consisted of peripheral blood. The source of these receptors is a woman aged 55-69 years with acute or convalescent COVID-19.

The chain has TRBV30 and TRBJ1-2; a possible D gene is TRBD1 (5 bases). V was clipped by 2 bases and J by 4 bases, with 8 bases between them. The CDR3 spans 12 residues. Germline CDR1 is GTSNPN and CDR2 is SVGIG (reference sequence). DNA for the CDR3: TGTGCCTGGAGTTGGGGGGGCTATGGCTACACCTTC. Translating gives CAWSWGGYGYTF.

The chain recombines TRBV13 with TRBJ2-7; 7 nucleotides match TRBD1. V shed 5 bases, J shed 3 bases, and the junction held 10 bases outside the gene matches. The CDR3 is 15 amino acids. The germline gives CDR1 PRHDT, CDR2 FYEKMQ (reference sequence). The CDR3 DNA reads TGTGCCAGCAGCCAAGGGACAGTGGAATTCTACGAGCAGTACTTC. This sequence encodes CASSQGTVEFYEQYF.

The chain uses TRBV28 and TRBJ2-1; D perhaps matches TRBD1 (6 bases). Germline values: CDR1 MDHEN, CDR2 SYDVKM. Deletions cut 2 bases from V and 6 bases from J, with 20 bases between. The CDR3 consists of 17 residues. The CDR3 nucleotides are TGTGCCAGCAGTTTAGCCCGAACCTTCCCACAGGGCAATGAGCAGTTCTTC. It translates to CASSLARTFPQGNEQFF.

This clone came up once. The gene calls are TRBV19 and TRBJ2-5, with D maybe TRBD2 (5 bases). The CDR3 length is 14 residues. Trimming took off 4 bases at V and 1 base at J, with 10 bases between the two ends. Germline values: CDR1 LNHDA, CDR2 SQIVND (reference sequence). Here the CDR3 DNA reads TGTGCCAGTAGTACTCGACGGGGCCAAGAGACCCAGTACTTC. This encodes CASSTRRGQETQYF.

This clone was observed a single time. This chain connects TRBV4-1 to TRBJ2-2, with 7 bases that match TRBD1. J was trimmed by 6 bases and V by 1 base; bases with no gene match: 5. Germline CDR1 MGHRA, CDR2 YSYEKL. The CDR3 is made up of 15 amino acids. CDR3 nucleotide sequence: TGCGCCAGCAGCCAAGCCGACAGGGTGGCCGGGGAGCTGTTTTTT. This encodes CASSQADRVAGELFF.

The chain couples TRBV2 to TRBJ2-5; TRBD2 matches at 8 bases. CDR1 and CDR2 from the germline V gene are SNHLY and FYNNEI. Losses at the gene ends were 8 bases for V and 2 bases for J; bases not matched to a gene: 10. The CDR3 covers 15 residues. In DNA form, the CDR3 reads TGTGCCAGCTCCTCCGGGGGGGGCAAGCAAGAGACCCAGTACTTC. It is translated as CASSSGGGKQETQYF.

This CDR3 is CASATLGLAGADTQYF. The CDR3 nucleotides read TGTGCCAGCGCCACCCTCGGACTAGCGGGGGCAGATACGCAGTATTTT. The genes are TRBV2 and TRBJ2-3; the match to TRBD2 covers 13 bases. Looked up from germline, CDR1 is SNHLY and CDR2 is FYNNEI. This CDR3 region has 16 residues. Unmatched junction bases numbered 9, after V lost 8 bases and J lost 4 bases. The full variable domain, rest sourced from reference TRBV2 and TRBJ2-3, is EPEVTQTPSHQVTQMGQEVILRCVPISNHLYFYWYRQILGQKVEFLVSFYNNEISEKSEIFDDQFSVERPDGSNFTLKIRSTKLEDSAMYFCASATLGLAGADTQYFGPGTRLTVL.

The V gene is TRBV9, the J gene TRBJ2-1; the D gene is possibly TRBD2 (5 bases). The CDR3 extends over 15 amino acids. Germline CDR1 reads SGDLS; CDR2 reads YYNGEE. Trimming cost V 0 bases and J 0 bases, with 7 bases left between them. CDR3 sequence: CASSVVGSSYNEQFF. In DNA, the CDR3 is TGTGCCAGCAGCGTAGTGGGGAGCTCCTACAATGAGCAGTTCTTC.

The chain joins TRBV7-2 to TRBJ2-3; no firm D call. Germline CDR1 SGHTA, CDR2 FQGNSA. The CDR3 is 15 amino acids. V dropped 1 base and J dropped 0 bases, with 8 bases sitting between them. The CDR3 DNA reads TGTGCCAGCAGCTTAGGGGCTTTGAGCACAGATACGCAGTATTTT. Protein: CASSLGALSTDTQYF.

The chain recombines TRBV2 with TRBJ1-2, with no clear D. Trimming took 8 bases from V and 4 from J, leaving 17 bases between them. Germline-derived CDR1 and CDR2 are SNHLY and FYNNEI. The CDR3 has 14 residues. The CDR3 loop reads CASGHGGEGYGYTF. In nucleotides, the CDR3 is TGTGCCAGCGGCCATGGTGGGGAGGGCTATGGCTACACCTTC.